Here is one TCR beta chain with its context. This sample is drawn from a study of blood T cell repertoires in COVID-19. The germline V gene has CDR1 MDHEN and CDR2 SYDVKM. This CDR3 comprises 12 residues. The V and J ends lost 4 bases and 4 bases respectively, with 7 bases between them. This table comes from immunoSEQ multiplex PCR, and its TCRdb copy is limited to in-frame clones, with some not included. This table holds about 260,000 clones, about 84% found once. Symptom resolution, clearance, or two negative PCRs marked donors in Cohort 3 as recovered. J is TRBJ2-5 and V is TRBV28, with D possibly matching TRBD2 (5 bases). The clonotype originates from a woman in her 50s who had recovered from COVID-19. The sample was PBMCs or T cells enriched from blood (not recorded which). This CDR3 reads CASSSGVETQYF. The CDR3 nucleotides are TGTGCCAGCAGTTCCGGGGTAGAGACCCAGTACTTC.